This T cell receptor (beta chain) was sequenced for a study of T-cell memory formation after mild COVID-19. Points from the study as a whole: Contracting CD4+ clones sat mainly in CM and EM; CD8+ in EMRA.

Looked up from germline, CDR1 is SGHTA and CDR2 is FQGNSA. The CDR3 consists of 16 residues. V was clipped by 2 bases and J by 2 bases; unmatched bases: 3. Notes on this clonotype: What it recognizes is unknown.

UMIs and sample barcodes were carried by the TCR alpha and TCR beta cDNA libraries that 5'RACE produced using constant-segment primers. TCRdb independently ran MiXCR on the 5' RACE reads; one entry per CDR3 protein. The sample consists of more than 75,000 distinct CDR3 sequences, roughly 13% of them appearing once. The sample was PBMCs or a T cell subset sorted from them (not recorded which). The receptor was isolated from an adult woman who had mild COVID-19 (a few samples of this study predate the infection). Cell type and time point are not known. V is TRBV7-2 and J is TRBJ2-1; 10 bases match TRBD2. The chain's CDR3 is CASSLLSGGAYNEQFF. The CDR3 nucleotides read TGTGCCAGCAGCTTACTAAGCGGGGGGGCCTACAATGAGCAGTTCTTC.